The 7 T cell receptor beta chains presented below share a single source sample, sequenced in a study of shared clonotypes between healthy human individuals. The assay was immunoSEQ multiplex PCR, and TCRdb's table has in-frame clones only and misses some. The sample has around 1,100,000 clones; approximately 80% are singletons. Sequencing used memory CD4+ T cells from PBMCs. The subset denotes: CD45RA-negative fraction. These receptors were obtained from a young man in good health. Some clones in this sample may be carry-over from other donors' samples.

This clone came up a few times. The chain's CDR3 is CASSPLEATGANVLTF. Here the CDR3 DNA reads TGTGCCAGCTCACCATTGGAGGCCACCGGGGCCAACGTCCTGACTTTC. The V call is TRBV18, the J call TRBJ2-6; a possible D gene is TRBD2 (5 bases). The germline V and J ends were trimmed by 2 bases and 4 bases, with 12 bases remaining between them. The CDR3 consists of 16 residues. Germline loops: CDR1 KGHSH, CDR2 LQKENI.

This chain connects TRBV4-3 to TRBJ1-3; the match to TRBD1 covers 7 bases. Germline V gene sequence: CDR1 LGHNA, CDR2 YSLEER. The CDR3 contains 17 residues. With V trimmed by 5 bases and J by 0 bases, 10 bases remained unmatched. CDR3 nucleotides: TGCGCCAGCAGCTACGACAGGGCCATGAGCTCTGGAAACACCATATATTTT. Its protein is CASSYDRAMSSGNTIYF.

This chain joins TRBV9 and TRBJ1-2, with no clear D. CDR3 length: 13 amino acids. Between the trimmed V and J ends, which lost 0 bases and 7 bases, there was a span of 10 bases. Germline values: CDR1 SGDLS, CDR2 YYNGEE. As DNA, the CDR3 is TGTGCCAGCAGCGTAGGGCCTTCTAGTGGCTACACCTTC. This encodes CASSVGPSSGYTF.

The rearrangement uses TRBV6-5 and TRBJ2-5; TRBD2 might be the D (6 bases). The CDR3 sequence is 15 residues long. Per the germline V gene, CDR1 is MNHEY and CDR2 is SVGAGI. The V and J ends lost 6 bases and 1 base respectively, with 15 bases between them. CDR3 loop: CASSQTRVPQETQYF. The CDR3 bases are TGTGCCAGCAGCCAGACTAGGGTGCCCCAAGAGACCCAGTACTTC.

V usage is TRBV4-1 and J usage is TRBJ2-7, with D maybe TRBD1 (6 bases). V lost 5 bases and J lost 0, with 17 bases in between. The CDR3 totals 16 residues. Germline V gene lookup returns CDR1 MGHRA and CDR2 YSYEKL. CDR3 loop: CASSAPQQGSSYEQYF. The CDR3 DNA reads as TGCGCCAGCAGCGCGCCACAACAGGGCTCCTCCTACGAGCAGTACTTC.

This clone was counted between two and nine times. V usage is TRBV28 and J usage is TRBJ2-1; 9 positions match TRBD2. Germline trimming cut 5 bases from V and 6 bases from J; bases unmatched to any gene: 8. In germline, CDR1 is MDHEN, CDR2 SYDVKM. The CDR3 has 15 amino acids. The CDR3 is CASSPAGGVVNEQFF. Here the CDR3 DNA reads TGTGCCAGCAGTCCAGCGGGAGGAGTAGTCAATGAGCAGTTCTTC.

The CDR3 DNA sequence: TGTGCCACCAGCACCGGATCATCTGGCTACACCTTC. Protein: CATSTGSSGYTF. The chain carries TRBV15 and TRBJ1-2; D unclear. The CDR3 length is 12 residues. V shed 4 bases and J shed 7 bases, with 10 bases lying between them. Germline-derived CDR1 and CDR2 are LNHNV and YYDKDF (reference sequence).